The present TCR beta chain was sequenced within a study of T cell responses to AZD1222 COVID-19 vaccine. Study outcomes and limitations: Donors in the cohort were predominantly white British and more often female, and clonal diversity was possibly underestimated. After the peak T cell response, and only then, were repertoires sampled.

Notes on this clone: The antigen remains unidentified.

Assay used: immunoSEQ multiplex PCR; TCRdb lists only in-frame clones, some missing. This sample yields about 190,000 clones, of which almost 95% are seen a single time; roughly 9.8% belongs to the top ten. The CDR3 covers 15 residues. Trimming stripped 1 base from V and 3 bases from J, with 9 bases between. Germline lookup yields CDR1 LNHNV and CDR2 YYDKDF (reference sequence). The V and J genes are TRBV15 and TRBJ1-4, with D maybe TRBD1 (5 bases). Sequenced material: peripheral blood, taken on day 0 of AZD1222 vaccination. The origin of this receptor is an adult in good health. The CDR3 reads CATSRGGGANEKLFF. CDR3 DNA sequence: TGTGCCACCAGCAGAGGCGGGGGAGCTAATGAAAAACTGTTTTTT.